This T cell receptor beta chain was sequenced during a study of cytomegalovirus exposure and HLA in healthy donors. PCR primers comprised 60 Vbeta and 13 Jbeta primers. The table came from immunoSEQ multiplex PCR; TCRdb's copy has only in-frame clones and leaves some out. The sample shows 70,000 or so clones, about nine tenths of them seen only once. Findings of the study overall: The investigators catalogued about 170 TCR beta chains as cytomegalovirus-associated.

CDR1 and CDR2 from the germline V gene are MDHEN and SYDVKM. This CDR3 region has 16 residues. V was clipped by 5 bases and J by 1 base; unmatched bases: 9. As regards this clone: As yet, its antigen is unknown.

The specimen was PBMCs. The TCR sequence derives from a woman aged 25 to 39 in good health and CMV-seronegative. The genes are TRBV28 and TRBJ1-1, with 8 nucleotides matching TRBD1. CDR3 in amino acids: CASSRPGTGGNTEAFF. In nucleotides, the CDR3 is TGTGCCAGCAGTCGACCCGGGACAGGCGGGAACACTGAAGCTTTCTTT.